The 28 T cell receptor beta chains given below trace back to one sample, sequenced in a study of early stage breast cancer tumors. This table comes from immunoSEQ multiplex PCR, and its TCRdb copy is limited to in-frame clones, with some not included. The sample shows fewer than 30,000 clones, about 80% of them seen only once. Material: blood. The source of these receptors is a person between 55 and 69 years old with breast cancer.

The genes are TRBV19 and TRBJ2-2, with 10 bases matching TRBD1. The V gene end was trimmed by 5 bases and the J gene end by 5 bases; junction bases not matched to a gene: 5. The CDR3 length is 15 residues. Germline V gene data show CDR1 as LNHDA and CDR2 as SQIVND (reference sequence). The CDR3 is CASSPRQGATGELFF. For the CDR3, the DNA is TGTGCCAGTAGTCCACGACAGGGGGCAACCGGGGAGCTGTTTTTT. Full variable domain (outside the CDR3, taken from reference TRBV19 and TRBJ2-2): DGGITQSPKYLFRKEGQNVTLSCEQNLNHDAMYWYRQDPGQGLRLIYYSQIVNDFQKGDIAEGYSVSREKKESFPLTVTSAQKNPTAFYLCASSPRQGATGELFFGEGSRLTVL.

The J gene is TRBJ2-7, the V gene TRBV7-2; D gene ambiguous. Germline V CDR1 and CDR2: SGHTA, FQGNSA. The V end lost 2 bases, the J end lost 3 bases, and 14 bases lay between the germline ends. This CDR3 spans 15 amino acids. The CDR3: CASSLSYDSVYEQYF. DNA of the CDR3: TGTGCCAGCAGCTTATCCTATGACTCCGTCTACGAGCAGTACTTC.

V and J are TRBV7-8 and TRBJ2-7; 11 bases line up with TRBD2. V dropped 5 bases and J dropped 7; count of bases not matched to a gene: 13. The CDR3 has 16 amino acids. Germline V CDR1 and CDR2: SGHVS, FQNEAQ. The CDR3: CASSPGRLAGGREQYF. The CDR3 region has the DNA TGTGCCAGCAGCCCCGGGAGGCTAGCGGGAGGCAGGGAGCAGTACTTC.

This clone turned up a few times. The chain recombines TRBV27 with TRBJ1-1; 8 bases line up with TRBD1. Germline V gene sequence: CDR1 MNHEY, CDR2 SMNVEV (reference sequence). V shed 5 bases, J shed 6 bases, and the junction held 8 bases outside the gene matches. CDR3 size: 14 residues. CDR3 region: CASSPQGDSSEAFF. The CDR3 coding sequence is TGTGCCAGCAGTCCACAGGGGGATTCGTCTGAAGCTTTCTTT.

The rearrangement joins TRBV27 to TRBJ2-7; perhaps TRBD2 as D (5 bases). CDR3 size: 14 residues. Germline CDR1 MNHEY, CDR2 SMNVEV (reference sequence). V gave up 6 bases and J gave up 3 bases, with 15 bases separating them. In DNA, the CDR3 is TGTGCCAGCAGCTTCTTAAGAGGGAACTACGAGCAGTACTTC. Its protein is CASSFLRGNYEQYF.

The chain couples TRBV30 to TRBJ1-1; D gene ambiguous. Trimming stripped 7 bases from V and 3 bases from J, with 9 bases between. CDR1 and CDR2 from the germline V gene are GTSNPN and SVGIG (reference sequence). This CDR3 has 11 amino acids. This chain's CDR3 is CAYDGDTEAFF. CDR3 sequence (DNA): TGTGCCTACGACGGGGACACTGAAGCTTTCTTT. Complete variable domain (other parts from reference TRBV30 and TRBJ1-1): SQTIHQWPATLVQPVGSPLSLECTVEGTSNPNLYWYRQAAGRGLQLLFYSVGIGQISSEVPQNLSASRPQDRQFILSSKKLLLSDSGFYLCAYDGDTEAFFGQGTRLTVV.

The chain links TRBV19 to TRBJ2-7, with TRBD1 matching over 7 bases. J lost 0 bases, V lost 7 bases, and 6 bases had no gene match. The CDR3 is 14 residues long. Germline-derived CDR1 and CDR2 are LNHDA and SQIVND (reference sequence). The CDR3 here is CASKVGTASYEQYF. CDR3 nucleotides: TGTGCCAGTAAGGTGGGGACAGCCTCCTACGAGCAGTACTTC.

The rearrangement uses TRBV27 and TRBJ2-7, with 8 bases lining up with TRBD1. CDR1 is MNHEY, CDR2 SMNVEV, per germline (reference sequence). The CDR3 extends over 15 amino acids. Trimming cost V 4 bases and J 1 base; bases outside gene matches: 6. The CDR3 loop is CASSSRGQASYEQYF. For the CDR3, the DNA is TGTGCCAGCAGTTCCCGGGGACAGGCATCCTACGAGCAGTACTTC.

This chain links TRBV7-2 with TRBJ2-2; maybe TRBD2 (6 bases). The germline V and J ends were trimmed by 1 base and 8 bases, with 17 bases remaining between them. The CDR3 is 16 residues long. The V gene's germline CDR1 is SGHTA and CDR2 FQGNSA. The CDR3 sequence: CASSLDRGMGFGELFF. The CDR3, as DNA: TGTGCCAGCAGCTTAGATCGGGGGATGGGATTTGGGGAGCTGTTTTTT.

This clone was seen only a few times. The V call is TRBV7-3, the J call TRBJ2-2; D not resolved. From germline, CDR1 is SGHTA and CDR2 FQGTGA. This CDR3 has 12 residues. V gave up 5 bases and J gave up 3 bases, with 4 bases separating them. The CDR3 reads CASSLDTGELFF. The CDR3 nucleotides are TGTGCCAGCAGCCTAGACACCGGGGAGCTGTTTTTT.

The rearrangement joins TRBV4-3 to TRBJ1-1; D may be TRBD1 (5 bases). V was cut by 1 base and J by 11 bases, with 11 bases left in between. This CDR3 has 12 residues. Per the germline V gene, CDR1 is LGHNA and CDR2 is YSLEER. The CDR3, as DNA: TGCGCCAGCAGCCAAGCAGGGATGTCGGCTTTCTTT. Its translation is CASSQAGMSAFF.

The genes are TRBV7-2 and TRBJ2-1; D possibly corresponds to TRBD2 (5 bases). This CDR3 spans 16 amino acids. CDR1 is SGHTA, CDR2 FQGNSA, per germline. V lost 5 bases and J lost 7, with 21 bases in between. The DNA of the CDR3 is TGTGCCAGCAGCCGGAGCGGAAGCAATTTGATAAATGAGCAGTTCTTC. It codes for CASSRSGSNLINEQFF.

The CDR3 region has the DNA TGTGCCAGCAGCCCGTCCAGTCACACTGAAGCTTTCTTT. Its translation: CASSPSSHTEAFF. This chain joins TRBV11-3 and TRBJ1-1; no clear D. This CDR3 has 13 amino acids. Germline values: CDR1 SGHNT, CDR2 YENEEA. Between the trimmed V and J ends, which lost 5 bases and 3 bases, there was a span of 10 bases.

This clone was recorded a few times. The chain links TRBV6-5 to TRBJ1-1; D not certain. V shed 7 bases and J shed 3 bases, with 15 bases lying between them. The CDR3 totals 14 residues. Germline V CDR1 and CDR2: MNHEY, SVGAGI. The CDR3 DNA sequence: TGTGCCAGCAACCCTGGAGGTCGGTACACTGAAGCTTTCTTT. Translated, it gives CASNPGGRYTEAFF.

This rearrangement joins TRBV5-4 to TRBJ2-1; 7 nucleotides agree with TRBD2. V lost 4 bases and J lost 3; bases outside the gene matches: 7. Per germline, CDR1 SGHNT and CDR2 YYREEE (reference sequence). The CDR3 loop spans 15 amino acids. The CDR3 loop is CASSPQRGSYNEQFF. The CDR3, as DNA: TGTGCCAGCAGCCCTCAGCGCGGGAGCTACAATGAGCAGTTCTTC.

The chain recombines TRBV6-1 with TRBJ1-5; perhaps TRBD1 as D (5 bases). CDR3 size: 16 residues. The ends were cut back, 4 bases at V and 4 bases at J, with 17 bases in the middle. Germline assignment: CDR1 MNHNS and CDR2 SASEGT. This CDR3 is CASSGTQGIRNQPQHF. CDR3 coding DNA: TGTGCCAGCAGTGGGACCCAGGGTATTCGGAATCAGCCCCAGCATTTT.

V usage is TRBV5-1 and J usage is TRBJ2-1; TRBD2 matches 12 bases. CDR3 length equals 18 residues. V lost 0 bases and J lost 7; bases outside the gene matches: 11. CDR1 and CDR2 from the germline V gene are SGHRS and YFSETQ. As DNA, the CDR3 is TGCGCCAGCAGCTTGGTAGGGGAGACTAGCGGGAGAGGTAATGAGCAGTTCTTC. The encoded protein is CASSLVGETSGRGNEQFF.

V is TRBV6-1 and J is TRBJ1-5; a weak D match, TRBD1 (6 bases). Looked up from germline, CDR1 is MNHNS and CDR2 is SASEGT. V was cut by 3 bases and J by 6 bases, with 15 bases left in between. The CDR3 length is 15 residues. The DNA of the CDR3 is TGTGCCAGCAGTGATAGGCGTGGGGGGGCTCAGCCCCAGCATTTT. It codes for CASSDRRGGAQPQHF.

The V gene is TRBV29-1, the J gene TRBJ1-5; 9 bases agree with TRBD1. The CDR3 sequence is 13 residues long. The ends lost 5 bases at V and 4 bases at J; junction bases unmatched: 3. The germline CDR1 and CDR2 sequences are SQVTM and ANQGSEA. This CDR3 is CSVTDRGNQPQHF. The CDR3 DNA reads TGCAGCGTTACGGACAGGGGAAATCAGCCCCAGCATTTT.

This chain links TRBV5-1 with TRBJ2-2; 7 nucleotides agree with TRBD1. The CDR3 extends over 14 amino acids. The germline CDR1 and CDR2 sequences are SGHRS and YFSETQ. V lost 0 bases, J lost 6 bases, and 2 bases stayed unmatched. CDR3 amino acids: CASSLGTGSGELFF. In DNA form, the CDR3 reads TGCGCCAGCAGCTTGGGGACAGGCTCCGGGGAGCTGTTTTTT.

This clone was seen only once. The chain recombines TRBV2 with TRBJ2-1, with TRBD2 identical over 7 bases. The CDR3 spans 14 residues. The V segment lost 4 bases and the J segment 5 bases; nucleotides outside the gene matches: 5. Germline CDR1 is SNHLY and CDR2 is FYNNEI. CDR3 nucleotide sequence: TGTGCCAGCAGTGCTCCTAGCGGAAACAATGAGCAGTTCTTC. Its protein product is CASSAPSGNNEQFF.

The chain couples TRBV5-5 to TRBJ1-2; 8 bases are shared with TRBD1. This CDR3 region has 14 residues. The J segment lost 8 bases and the V segment lost 3 bases, leaving 9 bases of the junction unmatched. The V gene's germline CDR1 is SGHKS and CDR2 YYEKEE (reference sequence). The CDR3 sequence is CASSSDRVVGGYTF. The CDR3 DNA reads as TGTGCCAGCAGCTCGGACAGGGTGGTTGGGGGCTACACCTTC. The full variable domain, its missing parts supplied by reference TRBV5-5 and TRBJ1-2, is DAGVTQSPTHLIKTRGQQVTLRCSPISGHKSVSWYQQVLGQGPQFIFQYYEKEERGRGNFPDRFSARQFPNYSSELNVNALLLGDSALYLCASSSDRVVGGYTFGSGTRLTVV.

V gene TRBV7-9 combines with J gene TRBJ1-3; D uncertain. Trimming took off 5 bases at V and 0 bases at J, with 14 bases between the two ends. The V gene's germline CDR1 is SEHNR and CDR2 FQNEAQ (reference sequence). The CDR3 spans 16 residues. The CDR3 sequence is CASSHMGVNSGNTIYF. CDR3 DNA: TGTGCCAGCAGCCACATGGGCGTGAACTCTGGAAACACCATATATTTT.

V and J are TRBV19 and TRBJ2-1; 9 nucleotides agree with TRBD2. CDR1 LNHDA and CDR2 SQIVND come from the germline V gene (reference sequence). This CDR3 is built from 17 residues. The trim removed 6 bases at V and 8 bases at J, leaving 17 bases unmatched. As DNA, the CDR3 is TGTGCCAGTAGATGGAATAAGGTCAGCGGGAGGACCGATGAGCAGTTCTTC. This translates into CASRWNKVSGRTDEQFF.

The rearrangement uses TRBV5-4 and TRBJ2-3; TRBD1 agrees at 8 bases. CDR3 length: 15 residues. Germline V gene lookup returns CDR1 SGHNT and CDR2 YYREEE (reference sequence). Losses at the gene ends were 1 base for V and 1 base for J; bases not matched to a gene: 2. For the CDR3, the DNA is TGTGCCAGCAGCTTGAAGGGACAGGGCACAGATACGCAGTATTTT. Its protein product is CASSLKGQGTDTQYF.

The CDR3 loop reads CASSNTGGDNQPQHF. The CDR3, as DNA: TGTGCCAGCAGTAACACAGGGGGCGACAATCAGCCCCAGCATTTT. The rearrangement links TRBV7-2 to TRBJ1-5, with TRBD1 identical over 9 bases. The CDR3 length is 15 residues. V lost 6 bases to trimming and J lost 3 bases; unmatched junction nucleotides: 6. Germline V gene data show CDR1 as SGHTA and CDR2 as FQGNSA.

V and J are TRBV28 and TRBJ1-5; TRBD1 matches 7 bases. Germline V gives CDR1 MDHEN, CDR2 SYDVKM. V shed 6 bases and J 3 bases; nucleotides not matched to a gene: 8. There are 15 residues in the CDR3. CDR3 sequence: CASSRQGGPNQPQHF. In DNA, the CDR3 is TGTGCCAGCAGCCGTCAGGGGGGCCCCAATCAGCCCCAGCATTTT.

CDR3 DNA sequence: TGTGCCAGCAGCTTAGGGCCGGGGACCAAAAACATTCAGTACTTC. As protein: CASSLGPGTKNIQYF. The chain recombines TRBV7-8 with TRBJ2-4, with TRBD2 as a possible D gene (5 bases). Deletions cut 1 base from V and 2 bases from J, with 9 bases between. There are 15 residues in the CDR3. From germline, CDR1 is SGHVS and CDR2 FQNEAQ. Full variable domain (outside the CDR3, taken from reference TRBV7-8 and TRBJ2-4): GAGVSQSPRYKVAKRGQDVALRCDPISGHVSLFWYQQALGQGPEFLTYFQNEAQLDKSGLPSDRFFAERPEGSVSTLKIQRTQQEDSAVYLCASSLGPGTKNIQYFGAGTRLSVL.